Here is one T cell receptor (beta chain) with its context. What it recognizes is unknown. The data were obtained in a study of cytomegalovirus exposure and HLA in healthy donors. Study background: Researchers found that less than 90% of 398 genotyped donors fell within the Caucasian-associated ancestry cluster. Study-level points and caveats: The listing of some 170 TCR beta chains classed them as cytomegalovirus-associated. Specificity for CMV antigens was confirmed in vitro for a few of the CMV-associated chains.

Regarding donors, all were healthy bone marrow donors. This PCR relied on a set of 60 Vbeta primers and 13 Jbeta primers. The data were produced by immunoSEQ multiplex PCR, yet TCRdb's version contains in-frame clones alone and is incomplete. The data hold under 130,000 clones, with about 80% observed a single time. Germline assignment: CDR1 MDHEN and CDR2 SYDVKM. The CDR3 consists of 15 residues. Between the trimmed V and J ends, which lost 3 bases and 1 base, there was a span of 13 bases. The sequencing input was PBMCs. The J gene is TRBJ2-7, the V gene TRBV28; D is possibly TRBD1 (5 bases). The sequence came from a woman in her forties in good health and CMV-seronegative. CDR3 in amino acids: CASSFRGRRSYEQYF. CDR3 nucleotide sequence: TGTGCCAGCAGTTTTAGGGGCAGGCGTTCCTACGAGCAGTACTTC.